This is a list of T cell receptor beta chains from one sample in a study of low-dose radiotherapy and immunotherapy resistance in tumors. TCRdb re-called the reads through MiXCR, storing one row per CDR3 protein. Of approximately 89,000 distinct CDR3 sequences in the sample, approximately 20% were seen once. The sample in question was PBMCs, obtained before treatment. Receptor source: a male donor with prostate cancer. Each CDR3 is given with its conserved first and last residue. The D gene is left open where the match is weak. Only some rows state a clone size, as once, few, many or a class for expanded clones.

. | TRBJ1-6 | TRBD1 | TRBV12-3/TRBV12-4 | TGTGCCAGCAGTTTAGGACAGGGGAATTCACCCCTCCACTTT | CASSLGQGNSPLHF
many | TRBJ2-5 | . | TRBV6-6 | TGTGCCAGCAGTTACGTGGAGACCCAGTACTTC | CASSYVETQYF
many | TRBJ1-6 | . | TRBV4-3 | TGCGCCAGCAGCCTAAAATCGGGGGGGAATTCACCCCTCCACTTT | CASSLKSGGNSPLHF
many | TRBJ2-7 | TRBD1 | TRBV6-1 | TGTGCCAGCAGTGACCCCCGGGGACAGTACACCTACGAGCAGTACTTC | CASSDPRGQYTYEQYF
once | TRBJ1-1 | . | TRBV5-1 | TGCGCCAGCAGCCCCAGACGGCAGAACACTGAAGCTTTCTTT | CASSPRRQNTEAFF
many | TRBJ2-1 | . | TRBV23-1 | TGCGCCAGCATGGATGAGCAGTTCTTC | CASMDEQFF
many | TRBJ2-1 | TRBD1 | TRBV6-2/TRBV6-3 | TGTGCCACCCGACAGGGGGCTCTTGAGCAGTTCTTC | CATRQGALEQFF
many | TRBJ2-6 | . | TRBV29-1 | TGCAGCGTTTCTCCTGGGGCCAACGTCCTGACTTTC | CSVSPGANVLTF
few | TRBJ2-2 | . | TRBV7-6 | TGTGCCAGCAGCTTATCAGGTCCCGGGGAGCTGTTTTTT | CASSLSGPGELFF
. | TRBJ1-1 | . | TRBV20-1 | TGCAGTGCCCGGACAGACCCGAACACTGAAGCTTTCTTT | CSARTDPNTEAFF
many | TRBJ2-3 | . | TRBV19 | TGTGCCAGTAGTATCGGCGGTTATACGCAGTATTTT | CASSIGGYTQYF
. | TRBJ1-4 | . | TRBV11-2 | . | CASSLGAGSNEKLFFFF
. | TRBJ2-7 | . | TRBV10-3 | TGTGCCATCAGTGGACAGAGATCCTACGAGCAGTACTTC | CAISGQRSYEQYF
many | TRBJ2-2 | TRBD1 | TRBV6-5 | TGTGCCAGCAGTTACCGGCCGGGACAGGGAGTTCGAATCGACACCGGGGAGCTGTTTTTT | CASSYRPGQGVRIDTGELFF
many | TRBJ1-1 | . | TRBV20-1 | TGCAGTGCTAGAGGTTACAGCGCCTCGAACACTGAAGCTTTCTTT | CSARGYSASNTEAFF
many | TRBJ2-1 | TRBD2 | TRBV5-1 | TGCGCCAGCAGCTCCGGACTAGCGGGAGCCGGCTACAATGAGCAGTTCTTC | CASSSGLAGAGYNEQFF
. | TRBJ2-1 | . | TRBV20-1 | TGCAGTGCTAGAGTCGATGAGCAGTTCTTC | CSARVDEQFF
many | TRBJ2-2 | . | TRBV6-5 | TGTGCCAGCAGTAAAAAGGACCTGGTCGGGGAGCTGTTTTTT | CASSKKDLVGELFF
. | TRBJ1-1 | . | TRBV5-1 | TGCGCCAGCAGGGTCTCCGGGGCGAACACTGAAGCTTTCTTT | CASRVSGANTEAFF
many | TRBJ1-2 | . | TRBV11-2 | TGTGCCAGCAGCGGGGAAAGGACAGACTCCCTCTATGGCTACACCTTC | CASSGERTDSLYGYTF
many | TRBJ1-1 | . | TRBV12-3/TRBV12-4 | TGTGCCAGCAGCCAGTTCGCCGGAGCTGAAGCTTTCTTT | CASSQFAGAEAFF
many | TRBJ2-1 | TRBD2 | TRBV19 | TGTGCCAGGATAGCGGGTACCTGCCCCAATGAGCAGTTCTTC | CARIAGTCPNEQFF
many | TRBJ1-1 | TRBD1 | TRBV7-3 | TGTGCCAGCAGATTCACAGGGGGAAGCACTGAAGCTTTCTTT | CASRFTGGSTEAFF
many | TRBJ1-3 | . | TRBV14 | TGTGCCAGCAGCCAAGAGTCCAGGGAAGGAAACACCATATATTTT | CASSQESREGNTIYF
many | TRBJ2-6 | . | TRBV7-2 | TGTGCCAGCAGCTTAGCGCTCTGGGTGTCTGGGGCCAACGTCCTGACTTTC | CASSLALWVSGANVLTF
many | TRBJ1-1 | TRBD1 | TRBV7-6 | TGTGCCAGCAGCTTAGGGACAGGGTCTCCAGAAGCTTTCTTT | CASSLGTGSPEAFF
many | TRBJ2-7 | . | TRBV28 | TGTGCCAGCAGAACCGGGAACTACGAGCAGTACTTC | CASRTGNYEQYF
once | TRBJ2-1 | TRBD1 | TRBV7-2 | TGTGCCAGTCAGACAGGGGTCGACCAGTTCTTC | CASQTGVDQFF
many | TRBJ2-3 | TRBD2 | TRBV3-1 | TGTGCCAGCAGCCTCCGGACTAGCTCAGATACGCAGTATTTT | CASSLRTSSDTQYF
many | TRBJ2-1 | TRBD2 | TRBV7-9 | TGTGCCAGCAGCTTAATAGCGGGAACCTACAATGAGCAGTTCTTC | CASSLIAGTYNEQFF
many | TRBJ2-7 | . | TRBV11-2 | TGTGCCAGCAGCCCATGGGGAAAGGGCGCCTACGAGCAGTACTTC | CASSPWGKGAYEQYF
many | TRBJ2-1 | . | TRBV12-3/TRBV12-4 | TGTGCCAGCAGTTTATCTCGGGCGGAGCAGTTCTTC | CASSLSRAEQFF
many | TRBJ2-2 | . | TRBV13 | TGTGCCAGCAGCCGAAGACTCCCCGGCGTCACCGGGGAGCTGTTTTTT | CASSRRLPGVTGELFF
many | TRBJ1-5 | TRBD1 | TRBV3-1 | TGTGCCAGCAGCCAAGGGGACAGGGAGAATCAGCCCCAGCATTTT | CASSQGDRENQPQHF
few | TRBJ2-3 | . | TRBV27 | TGTGCCAGCAGTCCCCGCTCTAGCACAGATACGCAGTATTTT | CASSPRSSTDTQYF
many | TRBJ2-7 | TRBD2 | TRBV3-1 | TGTGCCAGCAGCCAAAACTTGCTAGCGGGGGTCGAGCAGTACTTC | CASSQNLLAGVEQYF
. | TRBJ2-7 | TRBD2 | TRBV6-1 | TGTGCCAGCAGGAGCGGGGGGGACTACGAGCAGTACTTC | CASRSGGDYEQYF
. | TRBJ2-3 | . | TRBV2 | TGTGCCAGCAGTGTGGGTTCCACGCAGTATTTT | CASSVGSTQYF
many | TRBJ2-7 | TRBD2 | TRBV7-2 | TGTGCCAGCAGCTTAGTTATTCTAGCGGGAGGTGAGCAGTACTTC | CASSLVILAGGEQYF
many | TRBJ2-7 | . | TRBV19 | TGTGCCAGTAGCTCCAGGGGAGGCGAGCAGTACTTC | CASSSRGGEQYF
many | TRBJ2-7 | TRBD1 | TRBV20-1 | TGCAGTGCTAAAGGGACAGGCGACTCCTACGAGCAGTACTTC | CSAKGTGDSYEQYF